This T cell receptor (beta chain) was identified during a study of T-cell memory formation after mild COVID-19. This clonotype turned up a few times. This CDR3 is 12 amino acids long. Trimming removed 3 bases from V and 8 bases from J, with 10 bases in between. In germline, CDR1 is SEHNR, CDR2 FQNEAQ (reference sequence). TCRdb itself ran the 5' RACE reads through MiXCR, one entry per CDR3 protein. The sample has 300,000 or so distinct CDR3 sequences, under 20% seen once. The specimen was PBMCs or a T cell subset sorted from them (not recorded which). The source of this sequence is a man aged 18 to 29 who had mild COVID-19 (a few samples of this study predate the infection). Cell type and time point are not known. V is TRBV7-9 and J is TRBJ1-2; no clear D gene. The CDR3 coding sequence is TGTGCCAGCAGCTTTCTCGGGGAAGGCTACACCTTC. Its protein is CASSFLGEGYTF.